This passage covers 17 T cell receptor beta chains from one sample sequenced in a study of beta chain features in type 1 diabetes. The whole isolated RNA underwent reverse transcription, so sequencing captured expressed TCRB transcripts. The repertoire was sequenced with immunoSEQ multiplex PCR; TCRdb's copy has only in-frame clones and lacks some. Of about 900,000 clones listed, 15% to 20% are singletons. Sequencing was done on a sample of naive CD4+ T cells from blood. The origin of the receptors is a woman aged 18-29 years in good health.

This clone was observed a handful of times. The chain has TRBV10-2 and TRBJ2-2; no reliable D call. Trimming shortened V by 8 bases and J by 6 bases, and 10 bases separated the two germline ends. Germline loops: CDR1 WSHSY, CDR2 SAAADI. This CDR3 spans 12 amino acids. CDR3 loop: CASFPRAGELFF. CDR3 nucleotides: TGCGCCAGCTTCCCAAGGGCCGGGGAGCTGTTTTTT.

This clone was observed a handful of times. Here the CDR3 reads CASGRTASYEQYF. The CDR3 bases are TGTGCCAGCGGTCGGACAGCCTCCTACGAGCAGTACTTC. The chain has TRBV28 and TRBJ2-7; tentatively, D is TRBD1 (6 bases). From germline, CDR1 is MDHEN and CDR2 SYDVKM. V shed 8 bases and J shed 0 bases, with 11 bases lying between them. This CDR3 region has 13 residues.

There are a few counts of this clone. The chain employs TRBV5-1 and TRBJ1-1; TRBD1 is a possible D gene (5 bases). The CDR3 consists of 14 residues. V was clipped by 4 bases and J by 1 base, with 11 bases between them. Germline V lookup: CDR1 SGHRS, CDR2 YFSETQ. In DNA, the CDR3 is TGCGCCAGCAGCCCTAACACAGGGAACACTGAAGCTTTCTTT. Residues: CASSPNTGNTEAFF.

The CDR3 DNA sequence: TGTGCCAGCAGCTTGAGAGCGGGAGTAAGAGATACGCAGTATTTT. This encodes CASSLRAGVRDTQYF. The genes are TRBV5-6 and TRBJ2-3, with TRBD2 identical over 8 bases. The germline V gene has CDR1 SGHDT and CDR2 YYEEEE. The CDR3 is 15 amino acids. The V segment lost 1 base and the J segment 5 bases; nucleotides outside the gene matches: 6.

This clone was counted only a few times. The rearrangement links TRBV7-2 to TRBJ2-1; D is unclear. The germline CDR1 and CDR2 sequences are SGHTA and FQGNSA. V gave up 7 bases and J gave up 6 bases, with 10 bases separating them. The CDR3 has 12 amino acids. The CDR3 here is CASNSNFNEQFF. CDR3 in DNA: TGTGCCAGCAATTCCAACTTCAATGAGCAGTTCTTC.

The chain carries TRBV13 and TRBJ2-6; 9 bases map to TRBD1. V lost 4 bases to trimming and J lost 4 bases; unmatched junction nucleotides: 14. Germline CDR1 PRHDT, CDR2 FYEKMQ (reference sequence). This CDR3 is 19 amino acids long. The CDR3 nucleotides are TGTGCCAGCAGCTCTAGGCGGACAGGGGTGATTTCCGGGGCCAACGTCCTGACTTTC. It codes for CASSSRRTGVISGANVLTF.

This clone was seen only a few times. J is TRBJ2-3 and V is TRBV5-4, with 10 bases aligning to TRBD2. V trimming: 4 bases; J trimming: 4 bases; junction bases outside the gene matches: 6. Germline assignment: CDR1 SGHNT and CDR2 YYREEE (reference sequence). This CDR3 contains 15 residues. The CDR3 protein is CASSTSSGGADTQYF. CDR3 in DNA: TGTGCCAGCAGCACCTCTAGCGGGGGCGCAGATACGCAGTATTTT.

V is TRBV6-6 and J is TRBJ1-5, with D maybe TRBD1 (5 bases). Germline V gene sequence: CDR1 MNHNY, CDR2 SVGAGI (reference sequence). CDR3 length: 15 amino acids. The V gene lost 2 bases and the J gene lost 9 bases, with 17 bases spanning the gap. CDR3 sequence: CASSYPRESDGPQHF. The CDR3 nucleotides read TGTGCCAGCAGTTACCCCAGGGAGTCGGATGGGCCCCAGCATTTT.

In DNA form, the CDR3 reads TGCGCCAGCAGCTTGGAGTTGGGGGGAGGTGGCTACACCTTC. The encoded protein is CASSLELGGGGYTF. The V gene is TRBV5-1, the J gene TRBJ1-2; possibly TRBD1 for D (5 bases). With 0 bases removed from V and 7 bases from J, the gap between germline ends came to 13 bases. The CDR3 has 14 amino acids. The germline gives CDR1 SGHRS, CDR2 YFSETQ.

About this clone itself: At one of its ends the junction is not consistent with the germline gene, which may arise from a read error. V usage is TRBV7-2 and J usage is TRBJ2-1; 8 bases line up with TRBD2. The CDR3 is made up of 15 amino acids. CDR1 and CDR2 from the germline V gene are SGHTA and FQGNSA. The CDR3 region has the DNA TGCGCCAGCAGCATTACTAGCGGACCCTACAATGAGCAGTTCTTC. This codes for CASSITSGPYNEQFF.

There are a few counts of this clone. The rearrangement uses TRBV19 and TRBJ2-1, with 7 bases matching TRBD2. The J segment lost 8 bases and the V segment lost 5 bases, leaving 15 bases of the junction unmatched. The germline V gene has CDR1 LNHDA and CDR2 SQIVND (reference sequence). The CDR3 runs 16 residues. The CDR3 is CASSLRGAGITDEQFF. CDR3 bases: TGTGCCAGTAGTCTCCGGGGAGCGGGAATTACTGATGAGCAGTTCTTC.

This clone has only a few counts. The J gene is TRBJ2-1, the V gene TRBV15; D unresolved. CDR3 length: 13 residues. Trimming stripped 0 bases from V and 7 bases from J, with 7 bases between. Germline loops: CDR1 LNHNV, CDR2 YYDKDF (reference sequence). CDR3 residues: CATSRDNFNEQFF. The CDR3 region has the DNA TGTGCCACCAGCAGAGATAACTTTAATGAGCAGTTCTTC.

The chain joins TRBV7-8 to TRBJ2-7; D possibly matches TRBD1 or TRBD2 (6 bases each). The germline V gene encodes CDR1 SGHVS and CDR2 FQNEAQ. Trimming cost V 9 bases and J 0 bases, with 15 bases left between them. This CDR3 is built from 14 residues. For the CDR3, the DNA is TGTGCCAGTTCCCGGGGGCCCCGCTCCTACGAGCAGTACTTC. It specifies CASSRGPRSYEQYF.

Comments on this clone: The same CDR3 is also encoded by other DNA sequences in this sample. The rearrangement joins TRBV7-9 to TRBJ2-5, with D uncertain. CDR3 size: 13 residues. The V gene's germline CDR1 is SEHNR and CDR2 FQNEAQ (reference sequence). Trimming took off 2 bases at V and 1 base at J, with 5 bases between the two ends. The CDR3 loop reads CASSLLAQETQYF. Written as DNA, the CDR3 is TGTGCCAGCAGCTTACTTGCCCAAGAGACCCAGTACTTC.

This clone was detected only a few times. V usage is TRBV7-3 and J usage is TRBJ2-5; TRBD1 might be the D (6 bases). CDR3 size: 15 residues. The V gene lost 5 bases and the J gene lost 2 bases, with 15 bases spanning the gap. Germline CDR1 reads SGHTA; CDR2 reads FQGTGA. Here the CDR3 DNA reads TGTGCCAGCAGCCCTACAGGGAACACGCAAGAGACCCAGTACTTC. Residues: CASSPTGNTQETQYF.

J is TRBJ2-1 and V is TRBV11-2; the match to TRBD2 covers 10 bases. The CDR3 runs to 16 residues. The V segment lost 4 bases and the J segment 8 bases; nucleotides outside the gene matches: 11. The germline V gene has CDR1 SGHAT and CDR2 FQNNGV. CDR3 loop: CASSSLSGRAFYEQFF. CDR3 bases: TGTGCCAGCAGCTCCTTGAGCGGGAGGGCCTTTTATGAGCAGTTCTTC.

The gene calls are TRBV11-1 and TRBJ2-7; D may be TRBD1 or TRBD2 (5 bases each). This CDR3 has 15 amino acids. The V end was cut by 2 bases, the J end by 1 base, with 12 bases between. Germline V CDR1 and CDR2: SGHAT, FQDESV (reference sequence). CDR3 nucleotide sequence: TGTGCCAGCAGCTTACCGCCAGGGACGTCCTACGAGCAGTACTTC. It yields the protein CASSLPPGTSYEQYF.